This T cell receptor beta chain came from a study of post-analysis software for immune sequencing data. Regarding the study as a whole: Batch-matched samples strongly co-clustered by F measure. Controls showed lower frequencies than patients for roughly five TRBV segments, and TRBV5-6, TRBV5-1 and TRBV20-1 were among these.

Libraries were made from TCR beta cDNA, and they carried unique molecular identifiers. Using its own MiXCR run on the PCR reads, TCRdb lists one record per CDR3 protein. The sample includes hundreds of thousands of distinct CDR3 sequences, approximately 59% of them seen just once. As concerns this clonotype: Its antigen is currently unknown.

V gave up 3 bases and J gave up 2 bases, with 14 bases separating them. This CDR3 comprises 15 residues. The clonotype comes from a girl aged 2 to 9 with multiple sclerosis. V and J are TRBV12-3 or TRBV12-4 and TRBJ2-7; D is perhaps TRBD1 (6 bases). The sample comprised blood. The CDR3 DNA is TGTGCCAGCAGTTTTGGGACACAACAAGCCTACGAGCAGTACTTC. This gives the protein CASSFGTQQAYEQYF.